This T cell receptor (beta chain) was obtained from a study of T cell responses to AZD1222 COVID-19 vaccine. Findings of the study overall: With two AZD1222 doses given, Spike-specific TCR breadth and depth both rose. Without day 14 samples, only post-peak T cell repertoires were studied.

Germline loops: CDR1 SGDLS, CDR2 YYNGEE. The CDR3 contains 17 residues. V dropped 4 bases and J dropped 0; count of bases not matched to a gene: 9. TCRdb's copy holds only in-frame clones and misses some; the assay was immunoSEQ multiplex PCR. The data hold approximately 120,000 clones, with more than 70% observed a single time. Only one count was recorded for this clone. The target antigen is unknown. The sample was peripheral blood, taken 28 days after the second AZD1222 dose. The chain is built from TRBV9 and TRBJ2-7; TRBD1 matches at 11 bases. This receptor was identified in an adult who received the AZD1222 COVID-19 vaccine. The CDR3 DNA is TGTGCCAGCAGCCTCAACCCCGGGACAGGGGGCTCCTACGAGCAGTACTTC. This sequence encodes CASSLNPGTGGSYEQYF.